Presented here are 3 T cell receptor beta chains from one specimen sequenced in a study of cytomegalovirus exposure and HLA in healthy donors. Clones were sequenced by immunoSEQ multiplex PCR, and TCRdb holds only the in-frame ones, with some missing. The table has 150,000 to 200,000 clones, approximately 96% seen once. The sample consisted of PBMCs. The receptors come from a woman in her late teens or twenties in good health and CMV-seronegative.

J is TRBJ2-5 and V is TRBV7-6; D not certain. The CDR3 contains 12 residues. The ends were cut back, 1 base at V and 5 bases at J, with 5 bases in the middle. Germline V gene lookup returns CDR1 SGHVS and CDR2 FNYEAQ. The CDR3 DNA reads TGTGCCAGCAGCTTAGTCTCCGAGACCCAGTACTTC. It translates to CASSLVSETQYF.

The rearrangement joins TRBV19 to TRBJ2-2; TRBD2 matches 8 bases. The trim removed 4 bases at V and 4 bases at J, leaving 5 bases unmatched. CDR3 size: 15 residues. Germline values: CDR1 LNHDA, CDR2 SQIVND (reference sequence). The DNA of the CDR3 is TGTGCCAGTAGTACTTACGGGGGGGCCACCGGGGAGCTGTTTTTT. This gives the protein CASSTYGGATGELFF.

The chain links TRBV19 to TRBJ2-7; no clear D. The CDR3 extends over 14 amino acids. V lost 1 base and J 0 bases, leaving 7 bases between the germline ends. Germline V gene sequence: CDR1 LNHDA, CDR2 SQIVND (reference sequence). DNA for the CDR3: TGTGCCAGTAGTATAGTGTACAGCTCCTACGAGCAGTACTTC. Its translation: CASSIVYSSYEQYF. The whole variable domain, filled in from reference TRBV19 and TRBJ2-7, reads DGGITQSPKYLFRKEGQNVTLSCEQNLNHDAMYWYRQDPGQGLRLIYYSQIVNDFQKGDIAEGYSVSREKKESFPLTVTSAQKNPTAFYLCASSIVYSSYEQYFGPGTRLTVT.